Presented here are 19 T cell receptor beta chains from one specimen sequenced in a study of cytomegalovirus exposure and HLA in healthy donors. This PCR relied on a set of 60 Vbeta primers and 13 Jbeta primers. Assay used: immunoSEQ multiplex PCR; TCRdb lists only in-frame clones, some missing. Counted here are approximately 150,000 clones, roughly 80% occurring once; the ten biggest clones make up 2.5% to 3.5%. Sequenced material: PBMCs. These receptors were obtained from a male donor in good health and CMV-seronegative.

The J gene is TRBJ1-5, the V gene TRBV4-3; D is uncertain. Germline-derived CDR1 and CDR2 are LGHNA and YSLEER. The CDR3 contains 14 residues. V was cut by 5 bases and J by 4 bases, with 12 bases left in between. This CDR3 reads CASSYATGNQPQHF. The CDR3 nucleotides are TGCGCCAGCAGCTACGCCACGGGAAATCAGCCCCAGCATTTT.

As regards this clone: Other DNA sequences of this sample code for an identical CDR3. The chain carries TRBV7-9 and TRBJ2-5; D not certain. The CDR3 spans 11 residues. Trimming removed 3 bases at V and 4 bases at J, with 3 bases between. Looked up from germline, CDR1 is SEHNR and CDR2 is FQNEAQ (reference sequence). The CDR3 here is CASSFRETQYF. DNA of the CDR3: TGTGCCAGCAGCTTCAGAGAGACCCAGTACTTC. The variable domain in full, with the rest retrieved from reference TRBV7-9 and TRBJ2-5, is DTGVSQNPRHKITKRGQNVTFRCDPISEHNRLYWYRQTLGQGPEFLTYFQNEAQLEKSRLLSDRFSAERPKGSFSTLEIQRTEQGDSAMYLCASSFRETQYFGPGTRLLVL.

The chain combines TRBV27 with TRBJ1-2, with 7 bases fitting TRBD1. The CDR3 contains 14 residues. V shed 6 bases and J 5 bases; nucleotides not matched to a gene: 9. CDR1 and CDR2 from the germline V gene are MNHEY and SMNVEV (reference sequence). The CDR3 region is CASSVRQGDYGYTF. As DNA, the CDR3 is TGTGCCAGCAGCGTCCGACAGGGTGATTATGGCTACACCTTC.

This clone appeared once. The chain has TRBV10-1 and TRBJ1-5, with 7 bases that match TRBD1. The V gene end was trimmed by 9 bases and the J gene end by 0 bases; junction bases not matched to a gene: 8. Germline loops: CDR1 WNHNN, CDR2 SYGVQD (reference sequence). The CDR3 is 15 residues long. This CDR3 reads CASPGQAYSNQPQHF. The CDR3 DNA sequence: TGCGCCAGTCCCGGACAGGCTTATAGCAATCAGCCCCAGCATTTT.

The gene calls are TRBV5-4 and TRBJ2-7; D perhaps matches TRBD2 (5 bases). Germline values: CDR1 SGHNT, CDR2 YYREEE (reference sequence). The CDR3 has 16 residues. Trimming took off 4 bases at V and 0 bases at J, with 17 bases between the two ends. DNA of the CDR3: TGTGCCAGCAGCCCCAAGGAGGCACTCTACTCCTACGAGCAGTACTTC. This gives the protein CASSPKEALYSYEQYF.

V usage is TRBV19 and J usage is TRBJ1-1; D unresolved. With 10 bases removed from V and 2 bases from J, the gap between germline ends came to 14 bases. This CDR3 comprises 13 residues. Germline CDR1 reads LNHDA; CDR2 reads SQIVND (reference sequence). This chain's CDR3 is CATSISFNTEAFF. The DNA for the CDR3 is TGTGCCACTTCTATCTCTTTTAACACTGAAGCTTTCTTT.

The rearrangement links TRBV6-6 to TRBJ1-1, with 7 bases matching TRBD1. Trimming cost V 6 bases and J 5 bases; bases outside gene matches: 9. CDR3 length equals 14 residues. Per the germline V gene, CDR1 is MNHNY and CDR2 is SVGAGI (reference sequence). This chain's CDR3 is CASSHRQGGTEAFF. CDR3 nucleotide sequence: TGTGCCAGCAGCCATCGACAGGGAGGAACTGAAGCTTTCTTT.

This chain connects TRBV9 to TRBJ2-5, with D possibly being TRBD2 (6 bases). CDR1 and CDR2 from the germline V gene are SGDLS and YYNGEE. V was trimmed by 0 bases and J by 5 bases, leaving 8 bases between them. This CDR3 has 13 residues. In DNA form, the CDR3 reads TGTGCCAGCAGCGTAGGGGAGGTGGAGACCCAGTACTTC. Amino acids: CASSVGEVETQYF.

The chain combines TRBV6-1 with TRBJ2-2, with D possibly being TRBD1 (5 bases). There are 13 residues in the CDR3. V shed 6 bases and J shed 1 base, with 6 bases lying between them. Germline V gene sequence: CDR1 MNHNS, CDR2 SASEGT. The CDR3 bases are TGTGCCAGCAGGCAGGGGAACACCGGGGAGCTGTTTTTT. Its translation is CASRQGNTGELFF.

The J gene is TRBJ2-7, the V gene TRBV18; D may be TRBD2 (5 bases). V was pared by 5 bases and J by 0 bases, with 5 bases between. In germline, CDR1 is KGHSH, CDR2 LQKENI. The CDR3 sequence is 12 residues long. The CDR3 protein is CASSGSSYEQYF. CDR3 DNA sequence: TGTGCCAGCTCAGGGAGCTCCTACGAGCAGTACTTC.

The chain uses TRBV6-6 and TRBJ1-1, with D maybe TRBD1 (5 bases). The V end was cut by 5 bases, the J end by 0 bases, with 13 bases between. Germline V gene data show CDR1 as MNHNY and CDR2 as SVGAGI (reference sequence). The CDR3 spans 15 residues. CDR3 protein: CASSPQGLLNTEAFF. CDR3 DNA: TGTGCCAGCAGTCCCCAGGGTCTCCTGAACACTGAAGCTTTCTTT.

The chain is built from TRBV21-1 and TRBJ1-3; whether TRBD1, the table's D call, matches the DNA was not checked. TRBV21-1 is noted as a pseudogene. This CDR3 has 20 residues. This CDR3 is CASTNHMGQGKVEDGNTIYF. CDR3 coding DNA: TGTGCCAGCACCAATCATATGGGACAGGGCAAGGTGGAGGATGGAAACACCATATATTTT.

This clone was found once. The chain has TRBV18 and TRBJ1-1; D ambiguous. The germline V gene encodes CDR1 KGHSH and CDR2 LQKENI. V dropped 2 bases and J dropped 5 bases, with 15 bases sitting between them. The CDR3 has 15 residues. Written as DNA, the CDR3 is TGTGCCAGCTCACCAGTGAGGGATGTAGGTACTGAAGCTTTCTTT. Amino acid sequence: CASSPVRDVGTEAFF.

The J gene is TRBJ1-5, the V gene TRBV30; D gene ambiguous. V was trimmed by 3 bases and J by 4 bases, leaving 10 bases between them. The CDR3 length is 13 residues. Germline V gives CDR1 GTSNPN, CDR2 SVGIG (reference sequence). CDR3 protein: CAWSPSTNQPQHF. CDR3 coding DNA: TGTGCCTGGAGCCCCAGTACGAATCAGCCCCAGCATTTT.

The chain has TRBV6-5 and TRBJ2-7; TRBD1 matches 10 bases. Germline V gene data show CDR1 as MNHEY and CDR2 as SVGAGI. The J segment lost 5 bases and the V segment lost 10 bases, leaving 14 bases of the junction unmatched. CDR3 length equals 15 residues. The CDR3 sequence is CAIGGWDRGSDEQYF. Written as DNA, the CDR3 is TGTGCCATTGGGGGATGGGACAGGGGATCAGACGAGCAGTACTTC.

The V gene is TRBV5-1, the J gene TRBJ2-3, with a weak D call TRBD2 (6 bases). Germline-derived CDR1 and CDR2 are SGHRS and YFSETQ. The CDR3 totals 16 residues. Between the trimmed V and J ends, which lost 4 bases and 4 bases, there was a span of 19 bases. The CDR3 spells CASSPRLVGGADTQYF. The CDR3 DNA sequence: TGCGCCAGCAGCCCCCGACTAGTCGGCGGCGCAGATACGCAGTATTTT.

This clone was picked up one time. The chain recombines TRBV27 with TRBJ2-1, with D possibly TRBD2 on 6 matching bases. V lost 4 bases to trimming and J lost 0 bases, with 7 bases between them. Germline V lookup: CDR1 MNHEY, CDR2 SMNVEV (reference sequence). The CDR3 has 14 residues. This CDR3 reads CASSWDFSYNEQFF. CDR3 bases: TGTGCCAGCAGTTGGGACTTCTCCTACAATGAGCAGTTCTTC.

The V and J genes are TRBV28 and TRBJ1-1; D call uncertain. CDR3 length equals 15 residues. Trimming removed 6 bases from V and 2 bases from J, with 16 bases in between. Germline V CDR1 and CDR2: MDHEN, SYDVKM. Here the CDR3 reads CASSSRRVLNTEAFF. CDR3 nucleotides: TGTGCCAGCAGCTCGCGGAGGGTCCTAAACACTGAAGCTTTCTTT.

This chain uses TRBV9 with TRBJ2-3, with D perhaps matching TRBD1 (6 bases). Trimming stripped 3 bases from V and 2 bases from J, with 13 bases between. Germline CDR1 SGDLS, CDR2 YYNGEE. This CDR3 is built from 15 residues. CDR3 in DNA: TGTGCCAGCAGCGCCCGTATGGGGGCCACAGATACGCAGTATTTT. Its translation is CASSARMGATDTQYF.